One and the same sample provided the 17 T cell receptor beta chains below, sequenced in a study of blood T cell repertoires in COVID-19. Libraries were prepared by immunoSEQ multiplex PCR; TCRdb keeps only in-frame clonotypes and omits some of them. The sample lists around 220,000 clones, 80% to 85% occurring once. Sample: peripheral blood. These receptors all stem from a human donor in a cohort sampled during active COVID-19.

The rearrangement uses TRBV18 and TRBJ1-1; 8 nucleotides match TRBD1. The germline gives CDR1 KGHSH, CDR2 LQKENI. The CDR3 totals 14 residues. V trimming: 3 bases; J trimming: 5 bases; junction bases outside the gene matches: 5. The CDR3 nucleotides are TGTGCCAGCTCACCTGCCAGGGGGCAAACTGAAGCTTTCTTT. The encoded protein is CASSPARGQTEAFF.

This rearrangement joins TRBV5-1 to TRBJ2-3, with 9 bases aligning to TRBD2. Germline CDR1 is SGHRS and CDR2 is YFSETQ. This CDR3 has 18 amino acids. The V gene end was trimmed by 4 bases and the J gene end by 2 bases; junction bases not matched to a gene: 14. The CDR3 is CASSRREGNPSYTDTQYF. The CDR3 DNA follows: TGCGCCAGCAGCCGGCGGGAGGGGAACCCTTCCTACACAGATACGCAGTATTTT.

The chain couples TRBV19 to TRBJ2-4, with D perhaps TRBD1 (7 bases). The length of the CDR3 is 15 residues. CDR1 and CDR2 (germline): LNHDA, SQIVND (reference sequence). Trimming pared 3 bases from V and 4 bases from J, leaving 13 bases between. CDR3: CASSMVQGGKNIQYF. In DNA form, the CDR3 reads TGTGCCAGTAGTATGGTGCAGGGGGGAAAAAACATTCAGTACTTC.

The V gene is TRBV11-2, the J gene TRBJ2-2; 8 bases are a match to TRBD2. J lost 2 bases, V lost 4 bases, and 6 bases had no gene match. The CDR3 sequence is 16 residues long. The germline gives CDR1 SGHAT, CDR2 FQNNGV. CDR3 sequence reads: CASSYAGGSNTGELFF. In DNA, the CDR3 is TGTGCCAGCAGCTACGCGGGGGGCTCAAACACCGGGGAGCTGTTTTTT. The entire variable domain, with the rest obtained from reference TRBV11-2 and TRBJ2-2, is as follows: EAGVAQSPRYKIIEKRQSVAFWCNPISGHATLYWYQQILGQGPKLLIQFQNNGVVDDSQLPKDRFSAERLKGVDSTLKIQPAKLEDSAVYLCASSYAGGSNTGELFFGEGSRLTVL.

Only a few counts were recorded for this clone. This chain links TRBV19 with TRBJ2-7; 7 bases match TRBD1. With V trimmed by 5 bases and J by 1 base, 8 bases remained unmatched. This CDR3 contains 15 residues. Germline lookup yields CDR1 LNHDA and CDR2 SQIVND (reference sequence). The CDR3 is CASSVPAGGSYEQYF. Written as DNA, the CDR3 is TGTGCCAGTAGTGTTCCGGCAGGGGGATCCTACGAGCAGTACTTC.

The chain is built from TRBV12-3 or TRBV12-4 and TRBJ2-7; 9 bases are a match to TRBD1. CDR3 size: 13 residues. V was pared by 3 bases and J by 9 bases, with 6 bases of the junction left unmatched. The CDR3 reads CASSFGQGSGQYF. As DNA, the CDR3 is TGTGCCAGCAGTTTTGGACAGGGGAGTGGGCAGTACTTC.

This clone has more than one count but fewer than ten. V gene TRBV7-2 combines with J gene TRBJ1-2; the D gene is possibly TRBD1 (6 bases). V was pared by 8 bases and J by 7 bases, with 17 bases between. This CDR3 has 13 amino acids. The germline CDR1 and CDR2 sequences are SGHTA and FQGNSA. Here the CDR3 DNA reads TGTGCCAGCTCCGGGTCAGGGGCTGGTGGCTACACCTTC. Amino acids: CASSGSGAGGYTF.

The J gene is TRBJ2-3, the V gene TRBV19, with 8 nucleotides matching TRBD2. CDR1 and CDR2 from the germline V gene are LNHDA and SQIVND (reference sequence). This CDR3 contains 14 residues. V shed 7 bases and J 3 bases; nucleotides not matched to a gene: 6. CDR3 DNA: TGTGCCAGTACCCGCGGGAGGAGGACAGATACGCAGTATTTT. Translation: CASTRGRRTDTQYF.

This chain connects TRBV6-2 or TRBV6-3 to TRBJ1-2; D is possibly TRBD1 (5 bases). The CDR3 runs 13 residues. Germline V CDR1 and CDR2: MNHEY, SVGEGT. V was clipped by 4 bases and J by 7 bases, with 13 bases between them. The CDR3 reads CASSFQGASGYTF. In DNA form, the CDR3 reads TGTGCCAGCAGTTTCCAGGGCGCGTCTGGCTACACCTTC.

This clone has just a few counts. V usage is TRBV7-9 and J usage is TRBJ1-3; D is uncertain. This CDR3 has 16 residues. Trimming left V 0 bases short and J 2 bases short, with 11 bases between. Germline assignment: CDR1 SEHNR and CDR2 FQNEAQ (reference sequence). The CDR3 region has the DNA TGTGCCAGCAGCTTAGCTGGGAGGCCAACTGGAAACACCATATATTTT. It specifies CASSLAGRPTGNTIYF.

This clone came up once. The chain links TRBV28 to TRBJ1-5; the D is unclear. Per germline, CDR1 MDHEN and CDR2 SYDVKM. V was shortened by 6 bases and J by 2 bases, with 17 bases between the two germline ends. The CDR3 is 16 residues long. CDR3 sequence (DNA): TGTGCCAGCAGCCCCGCGGCGCCCTTGGGCAATCAGCCCCAGCATTTT. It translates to CASSPAAPLGNQPQHF.

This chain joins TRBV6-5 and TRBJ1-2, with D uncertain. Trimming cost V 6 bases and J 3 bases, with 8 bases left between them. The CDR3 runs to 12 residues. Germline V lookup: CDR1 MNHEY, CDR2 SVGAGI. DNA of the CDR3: TGTGCCAGCAGCCCAAATTACTATGGCTACACCTTC. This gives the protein CASSPNYYGYTF.

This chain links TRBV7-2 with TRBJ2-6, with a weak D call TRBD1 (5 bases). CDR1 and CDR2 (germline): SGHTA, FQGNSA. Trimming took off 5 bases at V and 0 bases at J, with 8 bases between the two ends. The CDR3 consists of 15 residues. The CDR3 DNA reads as TGTGCCAGCAGCCCGACAGTCTCTGGGGCCAACGTCCTGACTTTC. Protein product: CASSPTVSGANVLTF.

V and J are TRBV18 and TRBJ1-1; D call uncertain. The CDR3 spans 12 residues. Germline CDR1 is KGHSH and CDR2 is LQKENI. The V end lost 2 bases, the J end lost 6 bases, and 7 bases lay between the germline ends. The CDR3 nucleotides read TGTGCCAGCTCACCAAGCCGTTCTGAAGCTTTCTTT. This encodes CASSPSRSEAFF.

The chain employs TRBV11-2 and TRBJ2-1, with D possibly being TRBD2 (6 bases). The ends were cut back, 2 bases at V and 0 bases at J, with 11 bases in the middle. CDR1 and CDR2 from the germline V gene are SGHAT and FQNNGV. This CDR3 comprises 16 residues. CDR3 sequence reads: CASSLSRRASYNEQFF. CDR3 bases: TGTGCCAGCAGCTTATCGCGGAGGGCCTCCTACAATGAGCAGTTCTTC.

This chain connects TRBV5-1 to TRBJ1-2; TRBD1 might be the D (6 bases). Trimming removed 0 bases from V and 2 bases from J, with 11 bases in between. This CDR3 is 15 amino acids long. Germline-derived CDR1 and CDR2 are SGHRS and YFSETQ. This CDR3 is CASSLGATGNYGYTF. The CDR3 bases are TGCGCCAGCAGCTTGGGGGCGACAGGAAACTATGGCTACACCTTC.

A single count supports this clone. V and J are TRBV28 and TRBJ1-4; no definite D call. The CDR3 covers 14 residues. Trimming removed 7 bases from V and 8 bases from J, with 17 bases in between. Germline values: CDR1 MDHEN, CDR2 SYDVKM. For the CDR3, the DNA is TGTGCCAGCACCATCAGGACTCCATTGGAAAAACTGTTTTTT. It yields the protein CASTIRTPLEKLFF. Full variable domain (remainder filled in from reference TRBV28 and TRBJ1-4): DVKVTQSSRYLVKRTGEKVFLECVQDMDHENMFWYRQDPGLGLRLIYFSYDVKMKEKGDIPEGYSVSREKKERFSLILESASTNQTSMYLCASTIRTPLEKLFFGSGTQLSVL.